This T cell receptor beta chain was observed in a study of neurological immune-mediated disorders (dated by TCRdb to 2018 to 2020). In terms of the full investigation: Using UMI-based sequencing, the study compared peripheral blood TCR-beta repertoires from patients with HTLV-I-associated myelopathy (HAM/TSP), patients with multiple sclerosis, and healthy controls. Longitudinal samples, technical triplicates and paired sorted CD4+ and CD8+ T-cell subsets, alongside PBMC samples, were included among the roughly 97 TCR-beta libraries. The cohort included 60 to 70 subjects: roughly 15 with HAM/TSP, about 34 with multiple sclerosis, and approximately 20 healthy controls. Overall study results and their limits: No identical CDR3 amino acid sequences were found to be shared among expanded clones across subjects, suggesting that TCR-beta repertoires were private in all groups. TCR clonal expansion was highest in HAM/TSP patients and lowest in MS patients, with MS patients falling below even healthy controls.

cDNA synthesis used template-switch 5'RACE with a primer carrying a 10-nucleotide random unique molecular identifier tagging each TCR transcript. Over 180 million TCR-beta sequences, covering 15-18 subjects, were produced in each sequencing run. The RNeasy kit was used to extract total RNA. The KAPA Real-time Library Amplification kit was used to amplify TCR-beta VDJ regions with primers targeting the TCR constant region and the 5'RACE anchor. Sample indexes and Illumina adaptors were added in a first PCR, after which library yield was increased in a second PCR. After Ampure bead purification, the roughly 650 bp TCR product was size-selected on a 2% E-gel SizeSelection system. Library quality was checked on a Bioanalyzer, concentration was measured with Qubit, and libraries were quantified with the Kapa Library Quantification kit before pooling. An Illumina HiSeq 2500 sequenced the libraries paired-end 2 x 150 bp. To increase sequence diversity, roughly 24-32% phiX was spiked into each library pool. The authors' pipeline ran thus. The UMI-based MiGEC pipeline processed quality-filtered reads and removed over 85% of raw TCR sequences during error correction. VDJ genes were aligned to IMGT germline references, and clonotypes were defined by unique CDR3 amino acid sequence plus V-J genes. VDJtools evaluated clonal expansion, Shannon diversity and CDR3 relatedness (CalcPairwiseDistances, ClusterSamples); CLCbio workbench built phylogenetic trees. Using coefficient-of-variation modelling across technical triplicates, the study counted a clone as expanded if it had at least 8 unique UMIs. In TCRdb, the public reads were trimmed at Q25 with fastp and aligned with MiXCR, with productive beta chains retained. Each entry merges the rows of one CDR3 protein and shows their most common DNA and genes. The V and J calls and clone size come from TCRdb's table, not from the authors' own analysis. Here the sample has more than 25,000 distinct CDR3 sequences; around 4% occur a single time. Of the sample, about 23% is held by the ten largest clones.

Blood bank volunteers in Maryland, USA served as the healthy controls. Sorted-subset TCR libraries were prepared from around 1 million sorted CD4+ or CD8+ T cells. Peripheral blood underwent Ficoll-Hypaque density gradient centrifugation to isolate PBMCs, which were then cryopreserved in liquid nitrogen. The study also sequenced paired sorted CD4+ and CD8+ subsets from healthy controls, HAM/TSP patients and MS patients. This clonotype was detected ten times or more. Its antigen has not been determined. No much larger clone exists at a distance of one base, and base qualities are not known. The source of this sequence is a woman aged 40 to 55 in good health. Sequenced input: CD4+ T cells from blood.

The CDR3 reads CASSDGNSPLHF. The DNA is TGTGCCAGCAGTGATGGGAATTCACCCCTCCACTTT. Recombination linked TRBV25-1 to TRBJ1-6; confidence is insufficient to name the D gene. CDR1 is given as MGHDK and CDR2 as SYGVNS, both from the germline V gene. V drops 3 bases and J drops 7 bases, leaving 4 bases in between. The CDR3 numbers 12 residues from cysteine through phenylalanine. Of all the DNA, just the CDR3 is kept, 36 bases in frame from base 1.